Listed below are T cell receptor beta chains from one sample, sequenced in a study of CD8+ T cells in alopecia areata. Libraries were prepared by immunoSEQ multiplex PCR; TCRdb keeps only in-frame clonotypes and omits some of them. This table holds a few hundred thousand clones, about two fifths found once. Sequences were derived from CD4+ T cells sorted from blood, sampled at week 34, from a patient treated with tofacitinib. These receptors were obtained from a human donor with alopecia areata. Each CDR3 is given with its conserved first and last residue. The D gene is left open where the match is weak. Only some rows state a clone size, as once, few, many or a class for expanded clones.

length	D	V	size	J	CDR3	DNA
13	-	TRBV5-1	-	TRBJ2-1	CASSLSVAHEQFF	TGCGCCAGCAGCTTGAGCGTGGCCCATGAGCAGTTCTTC
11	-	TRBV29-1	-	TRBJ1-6	CSVLEQESLHF	TGCAGCGTCCTCGAGCAGGAGTCCCTCCACTTT
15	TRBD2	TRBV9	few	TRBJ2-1	CASSVAGGPGNEQFF	TGTGCCAGCAGCGTAGCGGGAGGGCCGGGCAATGAGCAGTTCTTC
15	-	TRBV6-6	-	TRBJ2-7	CASRSQPGLNYEQYF	TGTGCCAGCAGATCCCAACCGGGACTGAACTACGAGCAGTACTTC
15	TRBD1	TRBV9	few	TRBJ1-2	CASSVGQGNNYGYTF	TGTGCCAGCAGCGTAGGACAGGGAAATAACTATGGCTACACCTTC
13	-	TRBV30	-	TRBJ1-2	CAWSLDFTKGYTF	TGTGCCTGGAGCCTCGACTTCACTAAGGGCTACACCTTC
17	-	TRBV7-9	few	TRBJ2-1	CASSLAPLILRGREQFF	TGTGCCAGCAGCTTAGCCCCACTAATTCTCCGTGGGCGTGAGCAGTTCTTC
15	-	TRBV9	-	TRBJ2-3	CASSRVSFSTDTQYF	TGTGCCAGCAGCAGGGTTTCCTTTAGCACAGATACGCAGTATTTT
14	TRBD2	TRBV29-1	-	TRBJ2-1	CSVSGTTVAHEQFF	TGCAGCGTTTCCGGGACTACTGTGGCCCATGAGCAGTTCTTC
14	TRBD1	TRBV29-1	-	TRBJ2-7	CSVVNLQGTYEQYF	TGCAGCGTTGTAAACCTACAGGGGACCTACGAGCAGTACTTC
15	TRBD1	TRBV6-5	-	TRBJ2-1	CASRRDREAYNEQFF	TGTGCCAGCAGACGGGACAGGGAAGCTTACAATGAGCAGTTCTTC
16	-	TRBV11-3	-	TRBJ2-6	CASSLDGESGANVLTF	TGTGCCAGCAGCTTAGATGGGGAGTCTGGGGCCAACGTCCTGACTTTC
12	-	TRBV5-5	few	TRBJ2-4	CASSPGQNIQYF	TGTGCCAGCAGCCCAGGTCAGAACATTCAGTACTTC
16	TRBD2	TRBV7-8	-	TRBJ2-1	CASSLGPAGVPDEQFF	TGTGCCAGCAGCTTAGGTCCCGCGGGAGTGCCGGATGAGCAGTTCTTC
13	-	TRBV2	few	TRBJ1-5	CASRDILGQPQHF	TGTGCCAGCAGGGACATATTAGGTCAGCCCCAGCATTTT
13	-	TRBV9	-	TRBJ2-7	CASSEGDNYEQYF	TGTGCCAGCAGCGAGGGGGACAACTACGAGCAGTACTTC
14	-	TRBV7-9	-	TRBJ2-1	CASSLEQGLGEQFF	TGTGCCAGCAGCTTAGAGCAAGGTCTAGGTGAGCAGTTCTTC
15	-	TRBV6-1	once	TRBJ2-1	CASSGRGSSYSEQFF	TGTGCCAGCAGTGGGCGAGGGAGCTCCTACAGTGAGCAGTTCTTC
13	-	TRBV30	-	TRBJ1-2	CAWRQTGSGGYTF	TGTGCCTGGAGACAAACTGGGTCCGGAGGCTACACCTTC
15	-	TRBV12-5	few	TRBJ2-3	CASGLGIGAGDTQYF	TGTGCTAGTGGTTTGGGGATAGGGGCGGGAGATACGCAGTATTTT
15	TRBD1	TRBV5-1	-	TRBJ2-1	CASSQQGYSYNEQFF	TGCGCCAGCAGCCAACAGGGGTATTCTTACAATGAGCAGTTCTTC
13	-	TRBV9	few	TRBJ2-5	CASSRRPQETQYF	TGTGCCAGCAGCCGGAGACCCCAAGAGACCCAGTACTTC
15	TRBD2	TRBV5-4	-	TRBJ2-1	CASSLAGGVYNEQFF	TGTGCCAGCAGCTTGGCGGGGGGGGTCTACAATGAGCAGTTCTTC
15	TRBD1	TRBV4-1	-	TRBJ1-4	CASSLQTGWGEKLFF	TGCGCCAGCAGCCTCCAGACAGGGTGGGGTGAAAAACTGTTTTTT
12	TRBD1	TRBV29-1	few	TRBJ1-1	CSAGEGAPEAFF	TGCAGCGCGGGGGAGGGGGCCCCTGAAGCTTTCTTT
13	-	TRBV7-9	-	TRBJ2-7	CASSFPGLPRQYF	TGTGCCAGCAGCTTTCCGGGACTCCCTCGGCAGTACTTC
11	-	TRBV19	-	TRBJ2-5	CASTDMETQYF	TGTGCCAGTACGGACATGGAGACCCAGTACTTC
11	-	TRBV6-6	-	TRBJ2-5	CASSYQETQYF	TGTGCCAGCAGTTACCAAGAGACCCAGTACTTC
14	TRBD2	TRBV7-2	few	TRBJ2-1	CASRFGLAYNEQFF	TGTGCCAGCAGATTTGGACTAGCCTACAATGAGCAGTTCTTC
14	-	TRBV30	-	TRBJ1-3	CAWSKEYSGNTIYF	TGTGCCTGGAGTAAAGAGTACTCTGGAAACACCATATATTTT
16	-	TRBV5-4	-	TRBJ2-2	CASSLAIAVNTGELFF	TGTGCCAGCAGCTTGGCCATAGCTGTTAACACCGGGGAGCTGTTTTTT
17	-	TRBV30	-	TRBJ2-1	CAWSVIGGTISYNEQFF	TGTGCCTGGAGTGTTATCGGGGGAACTATCTCCTACAATGAGCAGTTCTTC
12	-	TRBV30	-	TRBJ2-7	CAWSRVRYEQYF	TGTGCCTGGAGCCGGGTCCGCTACGAGCAGTACTTC
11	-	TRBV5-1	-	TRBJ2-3	CASSFTDTQYF	TGCGCCAGCAGCTTTACAGATACGCAGTATTTT
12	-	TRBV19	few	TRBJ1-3	CASRTDGNTIYF	TGTGCCAGTAGGACCGATGGAAACACCATATATTTT
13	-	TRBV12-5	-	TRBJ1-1	CASGPDGNTEAFF	TGTGCTAGTGGCCCGGACGGAAACACTGAAGCTTTCTTT
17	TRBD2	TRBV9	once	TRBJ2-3	CASSPGTSGGARDTQYF	TGTGCCAGCAGCCCTGGGACTAGCGGGGGGGCACGGGATACGCAGTATTTT
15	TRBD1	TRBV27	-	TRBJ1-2	CASSSLGTGRAGYTF	TGTGCCAGCAGTTCCCTCGGGACAGGGAGGGCTGGCTACACCTTC
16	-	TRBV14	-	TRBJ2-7	CASSTHPGPNSYGQYF	TGTGCCAGCAGCACCCACCCAGGGCCGAACTCCTACGGGCAGTACTTC